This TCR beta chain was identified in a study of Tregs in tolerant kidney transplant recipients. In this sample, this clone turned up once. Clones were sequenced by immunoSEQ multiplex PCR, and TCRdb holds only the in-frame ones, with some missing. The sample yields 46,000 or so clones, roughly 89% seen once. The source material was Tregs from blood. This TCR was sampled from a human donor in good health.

CDR3 nucleotides: TGTGCCAGCAGCTTAGAGCAGGGTTTTTGGGGAGATACGCAGTATTTT. Translating gives CASSLEQGFWGDTQYF. This chain links TRBV11-2 with TRBJ2-3; tentatively, D is TRBD1 (5 bases). The CDR3 runs to 16 residues. Trimming shortened V by 0 bases and J by 5 bases, and 15 bases separated the two germline ends. CDR1 is SGHAT and CDR2 is FQNNGV in the germline V gene.